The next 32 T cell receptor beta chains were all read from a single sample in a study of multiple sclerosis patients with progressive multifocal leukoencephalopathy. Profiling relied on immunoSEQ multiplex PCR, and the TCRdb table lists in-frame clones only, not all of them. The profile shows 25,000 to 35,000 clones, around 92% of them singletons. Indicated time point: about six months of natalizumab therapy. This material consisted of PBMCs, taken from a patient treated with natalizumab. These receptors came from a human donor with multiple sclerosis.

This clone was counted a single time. CDR3 nucleotides: TGTGCCAGCAGCCTCACCCCTCCCGGCGGGGAGCTGTTTTTT. Translation: CASSLTPPGGELFF. The chain has TRBV27 and TRBJ2-2; no clear D. The V and J ends lost 6 bases and 7 bases respectively, with 15 bases between them. Germline CDR1 MNHEY, CDR2 SMNVEV (reference sequence). The CDR3 is made up of 14 amino acids.

The CDR3 DNA follows: TGCGCCAGCAGCCAAGTTCAGACTAGCGGGAGTGCCCCCAATGAGCAGTTCTTC. It yields the protein CASSQVQTSGSAPNEQFF. The gene calls are TRBV4-3 and TRBJ2-1, with 12 bases aligning to TRBD2. Unmatched junction bases numbered 10, after V lost 1 base and J lost 6 bases. This CDR3 has 18 amino acids. Germline lookup yields CDR1 LGHNA and CDR2 YSLEER.

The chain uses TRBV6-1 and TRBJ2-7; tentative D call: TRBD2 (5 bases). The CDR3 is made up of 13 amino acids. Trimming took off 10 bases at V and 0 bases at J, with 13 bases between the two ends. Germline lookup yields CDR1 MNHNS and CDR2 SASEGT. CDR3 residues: CATGETLSYEQYF. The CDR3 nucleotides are TGTGCCACCGGGGAGACACTCTCCTACGAGCAGTACTTC.

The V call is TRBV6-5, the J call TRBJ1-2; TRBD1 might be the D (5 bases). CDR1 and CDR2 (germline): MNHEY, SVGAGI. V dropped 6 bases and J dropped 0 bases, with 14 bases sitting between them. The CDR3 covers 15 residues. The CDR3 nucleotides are TGTGCCAGCAGGCACGACAGAAACTCTAACTATGGCTACACCTTC. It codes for CASRHDRNSNYGYTF.

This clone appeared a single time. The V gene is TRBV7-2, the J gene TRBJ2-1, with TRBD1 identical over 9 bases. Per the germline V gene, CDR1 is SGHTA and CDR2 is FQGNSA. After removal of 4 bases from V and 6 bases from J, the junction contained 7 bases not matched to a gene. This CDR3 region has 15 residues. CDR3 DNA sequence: TGTGCCAGCAGCTCAAGACAGGGGGGTAGCAATGAGCAGTTCTTC. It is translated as CASSSRQGGSNEQFF.

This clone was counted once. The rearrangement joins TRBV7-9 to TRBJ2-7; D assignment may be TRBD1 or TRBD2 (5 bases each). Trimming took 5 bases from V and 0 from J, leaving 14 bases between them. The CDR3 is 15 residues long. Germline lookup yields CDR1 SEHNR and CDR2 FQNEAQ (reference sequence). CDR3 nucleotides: TGTGCCAGCAGCGGGAAAACGGGGCCCTCCTACGAGCAGTACTTC. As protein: CASSGKTGPSYEQYF.

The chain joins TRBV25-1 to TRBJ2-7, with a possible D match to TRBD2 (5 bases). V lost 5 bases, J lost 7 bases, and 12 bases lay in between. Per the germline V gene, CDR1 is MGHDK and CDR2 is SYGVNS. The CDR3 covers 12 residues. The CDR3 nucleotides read TGTGCCAGCAGTTGGGTAGAGGGAGAGCAGTACTTC. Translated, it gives CASSWVEGEQYF.

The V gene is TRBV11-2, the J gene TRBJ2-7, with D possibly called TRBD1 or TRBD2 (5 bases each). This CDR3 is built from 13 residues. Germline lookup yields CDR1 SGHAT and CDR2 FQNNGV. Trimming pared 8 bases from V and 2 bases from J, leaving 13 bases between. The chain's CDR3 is CASRGGLPYEQYF. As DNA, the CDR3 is TGTGCCAGCCGGGGCGGCTTACCCTACGAGCAGTACTTC.

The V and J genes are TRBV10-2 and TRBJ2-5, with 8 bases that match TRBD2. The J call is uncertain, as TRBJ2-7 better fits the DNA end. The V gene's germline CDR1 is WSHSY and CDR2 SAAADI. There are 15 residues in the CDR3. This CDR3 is CASSESAGRGHEQYF. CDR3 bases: TGCGCCAGCAGTGAGAGTGCCGGGAGGGGCCACGAGCAGTACTTC.

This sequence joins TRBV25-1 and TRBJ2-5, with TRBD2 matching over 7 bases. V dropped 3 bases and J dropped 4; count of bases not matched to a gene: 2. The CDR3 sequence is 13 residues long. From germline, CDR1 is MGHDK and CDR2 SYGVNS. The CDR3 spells CASSDWGGETQYF. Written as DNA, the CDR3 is TGTGCCAGCAGTGATTGGGGGGGAGAGACCCAGTACTTC. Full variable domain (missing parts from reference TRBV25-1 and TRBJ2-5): EADIYQTPRYLVIGTGKKITLECSQTMGHDKMYWYQQDPGMELHLIHYSYGVNSTEKGDLSSESTVSRIRTEHFPLTLESARPSHTSQYLCASSDWGGETQYFGPGTRLLVL.

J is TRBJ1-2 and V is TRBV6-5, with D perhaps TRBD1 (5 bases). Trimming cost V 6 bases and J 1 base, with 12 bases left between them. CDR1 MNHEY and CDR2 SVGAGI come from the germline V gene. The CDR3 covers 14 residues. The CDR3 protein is CASSRDLDNYGYTF. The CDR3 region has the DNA TGTGCCAGCAGCCGGGACCTTGATAACTATGGCTACACCTTC.

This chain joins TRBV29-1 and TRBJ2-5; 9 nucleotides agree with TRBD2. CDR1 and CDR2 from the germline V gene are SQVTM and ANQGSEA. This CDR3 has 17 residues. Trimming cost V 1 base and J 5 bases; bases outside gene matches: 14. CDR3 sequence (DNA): TGCAGCGTTGAAGGGTTCCTAGCGGGGCCCGGCCGGGAGACCCAGTACTTC. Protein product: CSVEGFLAGPGRETQYF.

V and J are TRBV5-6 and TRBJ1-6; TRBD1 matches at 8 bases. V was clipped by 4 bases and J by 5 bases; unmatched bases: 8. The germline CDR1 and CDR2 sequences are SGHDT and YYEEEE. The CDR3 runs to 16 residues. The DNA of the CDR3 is TGTGCCAGCAGCCCGGTGGACAGGGCCAATAATTCACCCCTCCACTTT. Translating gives CASSPVDRANNSPLHF. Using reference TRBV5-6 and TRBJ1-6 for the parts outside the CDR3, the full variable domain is DAGVTQSPTHLIKTRGQQVTLRCSPKSGHDTVSWYQQALGQGPQFIFQYYEEEERQRGNFPDRFSGHQFPNYSSELNVNALLLGDSALYLCASSPVDRANNSPLHFGNGTRLTVT.

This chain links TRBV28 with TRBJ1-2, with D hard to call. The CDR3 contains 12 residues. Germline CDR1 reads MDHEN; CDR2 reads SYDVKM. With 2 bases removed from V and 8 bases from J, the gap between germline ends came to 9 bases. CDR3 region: CASSLGKLGYTF. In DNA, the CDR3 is TGTGCCAGCAGTTTAGGAAAGCTGGGCTACACCTTC.

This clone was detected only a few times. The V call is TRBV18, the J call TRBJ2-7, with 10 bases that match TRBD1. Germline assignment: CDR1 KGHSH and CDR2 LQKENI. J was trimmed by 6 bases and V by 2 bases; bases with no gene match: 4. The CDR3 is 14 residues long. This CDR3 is CASSPSGQGGEQYF. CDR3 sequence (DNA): TGTGCCAGCTCACCAAGCGGACAGGGGGGCGAGCAGTACTTC.

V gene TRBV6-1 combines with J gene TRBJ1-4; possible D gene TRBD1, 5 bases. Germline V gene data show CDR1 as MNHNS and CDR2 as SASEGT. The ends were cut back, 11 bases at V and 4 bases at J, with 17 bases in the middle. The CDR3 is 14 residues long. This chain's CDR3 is CAGKSGALNEKLFF. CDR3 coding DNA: TGTGCCGGCAAATCCGGGGCCCTTAATGAAAAACTGTTTTTT.

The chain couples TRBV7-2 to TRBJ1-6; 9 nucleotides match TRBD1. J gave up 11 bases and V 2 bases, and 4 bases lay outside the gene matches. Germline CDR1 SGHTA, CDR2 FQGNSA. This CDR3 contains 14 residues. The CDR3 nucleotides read TGTGCCAGCAGCTTAACGGGACAGGGAACACCCCTCCACTTT. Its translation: CASSLTGQGTPLHF. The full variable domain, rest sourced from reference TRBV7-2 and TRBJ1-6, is GAGVSQSPSNKVTEKGKDVELRCDPISGHTALYWYRQSLGQGLEFLIYFQGNSAPDKSGLPSDRFSAERTGGSVSTLTIQRTQQEDSAVYLCASSLTGQGTPLHFGNGTRLTVT.

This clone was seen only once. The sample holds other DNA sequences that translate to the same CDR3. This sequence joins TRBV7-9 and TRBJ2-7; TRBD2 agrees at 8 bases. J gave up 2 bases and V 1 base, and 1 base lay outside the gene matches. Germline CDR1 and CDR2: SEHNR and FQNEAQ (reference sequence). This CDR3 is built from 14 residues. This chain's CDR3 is CASSLVGGAYEQYF. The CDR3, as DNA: TGTGCCAGCAGCTTAGTCGGGGGGGCCTACGAGCAGTACTTC.

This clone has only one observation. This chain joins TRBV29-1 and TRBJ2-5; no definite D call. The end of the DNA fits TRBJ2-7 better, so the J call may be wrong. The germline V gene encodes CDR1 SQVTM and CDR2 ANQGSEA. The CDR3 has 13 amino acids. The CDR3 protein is CSVVVGNSYEQYF. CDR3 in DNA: TGCAGCGTTGTAGTGGGAAACTCCTACGAGCAGTACTTC.

The CDR3 DNA is TGTGCCAGTAGTATCGCGCAGGACAGGGTCCACGAGCAGTACTTC. Its protein product is CASSIAQDRVHEQYF. The chain links TRBV19 to TRBJ2-7; 8 bases are a match to TRBD1. Germline CDR1 and CDR2: LNHDA and SQIVND (reference sequence). The CDR3 length is 15 residues. The J segment lost 5 bases and the V segment lost 3 bases, leaving 9 bases of the junction unmatched.

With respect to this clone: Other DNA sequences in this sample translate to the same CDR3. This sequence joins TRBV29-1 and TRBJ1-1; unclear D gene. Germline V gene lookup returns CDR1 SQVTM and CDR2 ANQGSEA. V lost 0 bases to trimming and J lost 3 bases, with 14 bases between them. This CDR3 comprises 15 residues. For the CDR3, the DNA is TGCAGCGTTGAAGATCTAGTCAGAGGAGACACTGAAGCTTTCTTT. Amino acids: CSVEDLVRGDTEAFF.

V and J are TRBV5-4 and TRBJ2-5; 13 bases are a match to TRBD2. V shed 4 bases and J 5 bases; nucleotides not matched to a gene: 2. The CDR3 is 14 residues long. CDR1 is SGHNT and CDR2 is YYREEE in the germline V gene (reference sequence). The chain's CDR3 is CASSMTSGRETQYF. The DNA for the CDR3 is TGTGCCAGCAGCATGACTAGCGGGAGGGAGACCCAGTACTTC.

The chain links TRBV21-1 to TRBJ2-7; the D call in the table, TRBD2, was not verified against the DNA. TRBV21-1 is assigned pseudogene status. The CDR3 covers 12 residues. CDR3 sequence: CASRGGNYEQYF. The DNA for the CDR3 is TGTGCCAGCAGGGGCGGGAATTACGAGCAGTACTTC.

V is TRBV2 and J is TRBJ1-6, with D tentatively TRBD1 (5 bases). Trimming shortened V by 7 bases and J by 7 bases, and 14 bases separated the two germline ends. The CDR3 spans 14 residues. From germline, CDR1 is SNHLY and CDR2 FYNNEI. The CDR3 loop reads CASIIAGRNSPLHF. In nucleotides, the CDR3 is TGTGCCAGCATAATAGCAGGGCGAAATTCACCCCTCCACTTT.

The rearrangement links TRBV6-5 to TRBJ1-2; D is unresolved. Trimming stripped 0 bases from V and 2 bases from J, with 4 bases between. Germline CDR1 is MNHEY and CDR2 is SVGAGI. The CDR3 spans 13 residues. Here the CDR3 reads CASSYSGNYGYTF. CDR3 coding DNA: TGTGCCAGCAGTTACTCGGGGAACTATGGCTACACCTTC.

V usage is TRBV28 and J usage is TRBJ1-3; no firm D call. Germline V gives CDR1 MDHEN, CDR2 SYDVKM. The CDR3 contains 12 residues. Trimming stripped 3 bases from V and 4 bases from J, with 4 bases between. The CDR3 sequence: CASSFRGNTIYF. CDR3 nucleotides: TGTGCCAGCAGTTTTAGGGGAAACACCATATATTTT.

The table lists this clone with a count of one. In nucleotides, the CDR3 is TGCGCCAGCAGCTTGGCCGTCGGTGGCGGCTATGGCTACACCTTC. It codes for CASSLAVGGGYGYTF. The chain employs TRBV5-1 and TRBJ1-2; no clear D. Between the trimmed V and J ends, which lost 0 bases and 4 bases, there was a span of 13 bases. CDR1 is SGHRS and CDR2 is YFSETQ in the germline V gene. The CDR3 is 15 amino acids.

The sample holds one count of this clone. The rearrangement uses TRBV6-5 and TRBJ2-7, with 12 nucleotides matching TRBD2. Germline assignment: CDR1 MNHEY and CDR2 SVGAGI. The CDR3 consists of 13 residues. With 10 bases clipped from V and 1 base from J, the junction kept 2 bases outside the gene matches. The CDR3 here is CATGTSGSYEQYF. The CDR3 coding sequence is TGTGCCACCGGGACTAGCGGGTCCTACGAGCAGTACTTC.

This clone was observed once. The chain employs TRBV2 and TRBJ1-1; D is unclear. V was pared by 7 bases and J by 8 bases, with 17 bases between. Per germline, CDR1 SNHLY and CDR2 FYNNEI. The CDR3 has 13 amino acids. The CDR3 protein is CASMRQGVSEAFF. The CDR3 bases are TGTGCCAGCATGAGACAAGGAGTTTCAGAAGCTTTCTTT. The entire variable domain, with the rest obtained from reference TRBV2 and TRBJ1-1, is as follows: EPEVTQTPSHQVTQMGQEVILRCVPISNHLYFYWYRQILGQKVEFLVSFYNNEISEKSEIFDDQFSVERPDGSNFTLKIRSTKLEDSAMYFCASMRQGVSEAFFGQGTRLTVV.

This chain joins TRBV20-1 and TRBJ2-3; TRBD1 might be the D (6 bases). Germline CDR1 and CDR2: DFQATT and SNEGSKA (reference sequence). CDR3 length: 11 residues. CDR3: CSNNRAGTQYF. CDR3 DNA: TGCAGCAATAACAGGGCGGGCACGCAGTATTTT.

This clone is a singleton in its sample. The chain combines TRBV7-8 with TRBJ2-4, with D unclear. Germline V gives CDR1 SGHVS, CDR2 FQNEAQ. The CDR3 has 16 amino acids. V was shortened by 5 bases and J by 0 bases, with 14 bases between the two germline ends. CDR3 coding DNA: TGTGCCAGCAGCCCCAGCCCTTACCTAGCCAAAAACATTCAGTACTTC. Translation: CASSPSPYLAKNIQYF.

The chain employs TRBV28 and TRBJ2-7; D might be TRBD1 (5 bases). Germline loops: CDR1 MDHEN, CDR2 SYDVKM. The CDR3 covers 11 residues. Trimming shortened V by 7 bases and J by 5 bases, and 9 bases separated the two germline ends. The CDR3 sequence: CASMGRDEQYF. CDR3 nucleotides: TGTGCCAGCATGGGGCGCGACGAGCAGTACTTC.